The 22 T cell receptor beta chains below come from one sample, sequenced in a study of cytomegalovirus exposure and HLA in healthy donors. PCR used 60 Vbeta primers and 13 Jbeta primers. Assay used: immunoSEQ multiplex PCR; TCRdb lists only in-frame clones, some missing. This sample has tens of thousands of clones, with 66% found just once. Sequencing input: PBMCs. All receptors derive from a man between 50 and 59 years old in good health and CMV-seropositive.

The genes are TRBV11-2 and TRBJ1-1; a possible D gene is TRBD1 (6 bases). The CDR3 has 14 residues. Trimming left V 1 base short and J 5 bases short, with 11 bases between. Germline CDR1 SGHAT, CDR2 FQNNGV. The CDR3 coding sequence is TGTGCCAGCAGCTTAGGAGGGAGGGGGACTGAAGCTTTCTTT. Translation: CASSLGGRGTEAFF.

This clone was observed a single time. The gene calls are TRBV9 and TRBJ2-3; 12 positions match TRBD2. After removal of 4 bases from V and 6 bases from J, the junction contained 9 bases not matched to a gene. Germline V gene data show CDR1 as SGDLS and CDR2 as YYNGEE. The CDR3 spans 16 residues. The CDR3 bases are TGTGCCAGCAGCCCGAGACTAGCGGGGGAGGGGGATACGCAGTATTTT. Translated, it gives CASSPRLAGEGDTQYF.

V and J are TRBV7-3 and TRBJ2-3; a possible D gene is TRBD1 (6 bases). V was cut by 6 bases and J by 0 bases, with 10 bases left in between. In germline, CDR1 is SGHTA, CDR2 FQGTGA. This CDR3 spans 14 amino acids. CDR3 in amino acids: CASRTGASTDTQYF. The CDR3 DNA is TGTGCCAGCAGGACAGGAGCTAGCACAGATACGCAGTATTTT.

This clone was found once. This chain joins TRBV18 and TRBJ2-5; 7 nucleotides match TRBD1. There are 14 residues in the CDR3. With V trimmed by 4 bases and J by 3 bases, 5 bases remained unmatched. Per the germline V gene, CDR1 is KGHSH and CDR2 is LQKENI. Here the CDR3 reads CASSRTQGEETQYF. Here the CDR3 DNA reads TGTGCCAGCTCACGGACTCAGGGGGAAGAGACCCAGTACTTC.

The CDR3 protein is CASSPRLARGTGELFF. CDR3 nucleotides: TGTGCCAGCAGCCCTCGACTAGCCAGGGGCACCGGGGAGCTGTTTTTT. V gene TRBV11-2 combines with J gene TRBJ2-2, with a possible D match to TRBD2 (7 bases). V was pared by 5 bases and J by 4 bases, with 17 bases between. The V gene's germline CDR1 is SGHAT and CDR2 FQNNGV. CDR3 length: 16 amino acids. Complete variable domain (other parts from reference TRBV11-2 and TRBJ2-2): EAGVAQSPRYKIIEKRQSVAFWCNPISGHATLYWYQQILGQGPKLLIQFQNNGVVDDSQLPKDRFSAERLKGVDSTLKIQPAKLEDSAVYLCASSPRLARGTGELFFGEGSRLTVL.

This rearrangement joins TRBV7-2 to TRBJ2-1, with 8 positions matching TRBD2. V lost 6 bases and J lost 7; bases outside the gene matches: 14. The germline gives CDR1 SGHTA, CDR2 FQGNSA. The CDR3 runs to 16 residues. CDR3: CASRQRSGGGQNEQFF. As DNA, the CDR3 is TGTGCCAGCAGACAGAGGAGCGGGGGAGGGCAAAATGAGCAGTTCTTC.

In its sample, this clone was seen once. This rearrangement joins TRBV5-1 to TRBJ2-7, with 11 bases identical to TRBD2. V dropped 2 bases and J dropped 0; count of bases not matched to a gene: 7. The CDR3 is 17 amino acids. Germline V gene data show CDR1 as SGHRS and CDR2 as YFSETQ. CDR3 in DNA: TGCGCCAGCAGCTTTTCGACTAGCGGGAAGAGCTCCTACGAGCAGTACTTC. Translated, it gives CASSFSTSGKSSYEQYF. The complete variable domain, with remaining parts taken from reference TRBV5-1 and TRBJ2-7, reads KAGVTQTPRYLIKTRGQQVTLSCSPISGHRSVSWYQQTPGQGLQFLFEYFSETQRNKGNFPGRFSGRQFSNSRSEMNVSTLELGDSALYLCASSFSTSGKSSYEQYFGPGTRLTVT.

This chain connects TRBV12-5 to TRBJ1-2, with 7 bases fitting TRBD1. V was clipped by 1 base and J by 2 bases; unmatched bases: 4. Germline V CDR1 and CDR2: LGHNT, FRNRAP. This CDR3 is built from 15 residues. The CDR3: CASGLGRGSNYGYTF. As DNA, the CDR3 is TGTGCTAGTGGTTTGGGCAGGGGGTCGAACTATGGCTACACCTTC.

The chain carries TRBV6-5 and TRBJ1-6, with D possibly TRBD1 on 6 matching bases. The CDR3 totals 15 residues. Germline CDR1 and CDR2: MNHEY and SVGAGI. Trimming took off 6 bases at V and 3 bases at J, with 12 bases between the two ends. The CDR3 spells CASSPTGRYNSPLHF. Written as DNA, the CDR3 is TGTGCCAGCAGCCCGACAGGACGCTATAATTCACCCCTCCACTTT.

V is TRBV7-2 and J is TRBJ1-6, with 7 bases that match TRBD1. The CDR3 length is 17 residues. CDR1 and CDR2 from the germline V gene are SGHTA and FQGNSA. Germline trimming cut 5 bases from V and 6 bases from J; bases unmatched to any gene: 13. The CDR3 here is CASSARGGGAGNSPLHF. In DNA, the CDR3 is TGTGCCAGCAGCGCCCGAGGAGGGGGCGCAGGTAATTCACCCCTCCACTTT. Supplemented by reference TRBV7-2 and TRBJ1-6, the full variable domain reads GAGVSQSPSNKVTEKGKDVELRCDPISGHTALYWYRQSLGQGLEFLIYFQGNSAPDKSGLPSDRFSAERTGGSVSTLTIQRTQQEDSAVYLCASSARGGGAGNSPLHFGNGTRLTVT.

DNA for the CDR3: TGTGCCAGCAGCCAAGGCCACAGTGTTTTAGTGACCCAGTACTTC. As protein: CASSQGHSVLVTQYF. The chain joins TRBV14 to TRBJ2-5; D unresolved. This CDR3 is built from 15 residues. Germline CDR1 and CDR2: SGHDN and FVKESK. V was shortened by 1 base and J by 7 bases, with 16 bases between the two germline ends. The complete variable domain, with remaining parts taken from reference TRBV14 and TRBJ2-5, reads EAGVTQFPSHSVIEKGQTVTLRCDPISGHDNLYWYRRVMGKEIKFLLHFVKESKQDESGMPNNRFLAERTGGTYSTLKVQPAELEDSGVYFCASSQGHSVLVTQYFGPGTRLLVL.

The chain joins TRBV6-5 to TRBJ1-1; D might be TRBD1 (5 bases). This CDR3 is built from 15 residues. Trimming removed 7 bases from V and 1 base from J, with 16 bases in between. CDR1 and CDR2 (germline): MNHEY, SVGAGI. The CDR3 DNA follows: TGTGCCAGCATCTGGAGGGGAAGGGGGAACACTGAAGCTTTCTTT. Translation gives CASIWRGRGNTEAFF.

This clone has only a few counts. CDR3 nucleotides: TGTGCCAGCAGTTTGCCGGGACACCATGAAGCTTTCTTT. Residues: CASSLPGHHEAFF. The chain is built from TRBV27 and TRBJ1-1, with TRBD1 as a possible D gene (6 bases). Per germline, CDR1 MNHEY and CDR2 SMNVEV (reference sequence). The CDR3 has 13 residues. Deletions cut 3 bases from V and 7 bases from J, with 12 bases between.

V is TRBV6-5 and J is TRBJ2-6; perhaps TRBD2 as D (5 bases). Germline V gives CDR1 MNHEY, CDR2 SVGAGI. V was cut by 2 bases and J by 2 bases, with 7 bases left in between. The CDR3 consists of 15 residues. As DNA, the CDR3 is TGTGCCAGCAGTTACGAGAGGGCTGGGGCCAACGTCCTGACTTTC. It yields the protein CASSYERAGANVLTF.

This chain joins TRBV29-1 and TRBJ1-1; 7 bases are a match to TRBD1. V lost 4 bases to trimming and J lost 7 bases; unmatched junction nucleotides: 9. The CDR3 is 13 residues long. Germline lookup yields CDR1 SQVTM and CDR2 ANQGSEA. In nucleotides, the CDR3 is TGCAGCGTTGCCTCGACAGGGTGGAATGAAGCTTTCTTT. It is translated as CSVASTGWNEAFF.

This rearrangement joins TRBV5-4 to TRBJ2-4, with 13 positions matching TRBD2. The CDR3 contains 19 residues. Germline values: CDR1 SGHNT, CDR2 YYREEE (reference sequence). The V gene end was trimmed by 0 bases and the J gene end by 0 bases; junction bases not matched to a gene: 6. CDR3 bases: TGTGCCAGCAGCTTGGCCGGGACTAGCGGGGTTCTAGCCAAAAACATTCAGTACTTC. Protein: CASSLAGTSGVLAKNIQYF.

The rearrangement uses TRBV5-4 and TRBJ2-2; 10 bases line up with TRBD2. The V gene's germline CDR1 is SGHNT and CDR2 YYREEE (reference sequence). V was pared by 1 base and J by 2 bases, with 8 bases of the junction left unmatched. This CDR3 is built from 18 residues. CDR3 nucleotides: TGTGCCAGCAGCTTGAGGCTAGCGGGGGCTAGAAACACCGGGGAGCTGTTTTTT. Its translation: CASSLRLAGARNTGELFF.

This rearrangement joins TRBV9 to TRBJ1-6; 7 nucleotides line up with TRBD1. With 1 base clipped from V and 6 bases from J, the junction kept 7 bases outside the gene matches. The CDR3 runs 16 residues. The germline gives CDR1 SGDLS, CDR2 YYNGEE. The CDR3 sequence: CASSVLGDSPNSPLHF. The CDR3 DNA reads TGTGCCAGCAGCGTATTGGGGGACAGTCCTAATTCACCCCTCCACTTT.

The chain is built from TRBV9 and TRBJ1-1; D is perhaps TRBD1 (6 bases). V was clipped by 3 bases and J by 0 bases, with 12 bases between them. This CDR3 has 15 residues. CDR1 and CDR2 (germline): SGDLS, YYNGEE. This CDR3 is CASSEGGGLNTEAFF. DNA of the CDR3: TGTGCCAGCAGCGAAGGGGGGGGCCTGAACACTGAAGCTTTCTTT.

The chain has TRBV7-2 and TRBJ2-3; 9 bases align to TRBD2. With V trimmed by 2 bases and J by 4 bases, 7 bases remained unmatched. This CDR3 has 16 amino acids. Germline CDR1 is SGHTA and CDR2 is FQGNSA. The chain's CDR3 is CASSLMSRGGSDTQYF. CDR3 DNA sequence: TGTGCCAGCAGCTTAATGTCGCGGGGGGGCTCAGATACGCAGTATTTT.

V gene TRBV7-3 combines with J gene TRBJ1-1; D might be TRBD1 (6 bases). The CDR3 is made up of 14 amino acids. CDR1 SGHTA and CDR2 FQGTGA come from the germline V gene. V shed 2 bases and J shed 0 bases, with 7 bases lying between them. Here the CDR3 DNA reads TGTGCCAGCAGCTTACAGGGGATGAACACTGAAGCTTTCTTT. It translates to CASSLQGMNTEAFF. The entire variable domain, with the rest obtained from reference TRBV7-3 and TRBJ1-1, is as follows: GAGVSQTPSNKVTEKGKYVELRCDPISGHTALYWYRQSLGQGPEFLIYFQGTGAADDSGLPNDRFFAVRPEGSVSTLKIQRTERGDSAVYLCASSLQGMNTEAFFGQGTRLTVV.

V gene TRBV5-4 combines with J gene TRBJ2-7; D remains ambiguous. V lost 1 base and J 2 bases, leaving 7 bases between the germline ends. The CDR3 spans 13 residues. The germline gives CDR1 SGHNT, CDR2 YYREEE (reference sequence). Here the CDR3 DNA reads TGTGCCAGCAGCTTGAGTACAGCCTACGAGCAGTACTTC. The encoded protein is CASSLSTAYEQYF.